These 28 T cell receptor beta chains share one sample of origin, sequenced in a study of blood T cells in healthy people across ages (dated by TCRdb to the mid-2010s). Receptors were amplified or captured by 5' RACE. TCRdb names Illumina HiSeq 2500 as the instrument used. The second PCR ran for roughly 7 to 12 cycles and used a J-beta primer mix along with a sample-barcoded 5' primer. TCRdb handled the public reads itself, with Q25 trimming in fastp and clone calling in MiXCR, and kept productive beta chains. Identical CDR3 protein sequences are pooled into one entry, listed with their most common genes and DNA. The table for this sample lists 700,000 or so distinct CDR3 sequences; about 43% of them were counted only once. The ten largest make up about 32% of the sample. Sequencing was carried out using blood. The source is a man older than 75 in good health.

This clonotype was seen only a few times. This sequence joins TRBV7-3 and TRBJ2-5; 14 bases are shared with TRBD2. Germline CDR1 reads SGHTA; CDR2 reads FQGTGA. The J segment lost 11 bases and the V segment lost 2 bases, leaving 4 bases of the junction unmatched. The CDR3 runs 14 residues. The CDR3 nucleotides read TGTGCCAGCAGCTTAGGGACTAGCGGGAGCGAACAGTACTTC. Translation gives CASSLGTSGSEQYF.

The chain carries TRBV28 and TRBJ2-2, with 8 positions matching TRBD2. The CDR3 extends over 17 amino acids. J lost 1 base, V lost 7 bases, and 11 bases had no gene match. CDR1 and CDR2 from the germline V gene are MDHEN and SYDVKM. The CDR3 bases are TGTGCCAGCATCTCGGGAGGGGCGGCTGTGAACACCGGGGAGCTGTTTTTT. Its protein product is CASISGGAAVNTGELFF.

The chain recombines TRBV28 with TRBJ2-7, with a weak D call TRBD1 (6 bases). The CDR3 runs to 17 residues. Germline V gives CDR1 MDHEN, CDR2 SYDVKM. Trimming stripped 10 bases from V and 1 base from J, with 26 bases between. The CDR3 sequence is CATQGSRNPRGSYEQYF. CDR3 sequence (DNA): TGTGCCACCCAGGGGTCGCGGAACCCCAGAGGGTCCTACGAGCAGTACTTC.

The V call is TRBV2, the J call TRBJ1-1; the D gene is possibly TRBD1 (5 bases). The length of the CDR3 is 13 residues. V lost 7 bases and J 3 bases, leaving 12 bases between the germline ends. The germline gives CDR1 SNHLY, CDR2 FYNNEI. As DNA, the CDR3 is TGTGCCAGCATGAGGGACGGGTACACTGAAGCTTTCTTT. Residues: CASMRDGYTEAFF.

This clonotype was counted ten times or more. The chain uses TRBV20-1 and TRBJ2-7, with 11 bases aligning to TRBD1. V lost 4 bases and J lost 4; bases outside the gene matches: 9. The CDR3 extends over 15 amino acids. Per the germline V gene, CDR1 is DFQATT and CDR2 is SNEGSKA (reference sequence). The CDR3 here is CSAKQVGDRGYEQYF. Here the CDR3 DNA reads TGCAGTGCTAAACAGGTCGGGGACAGGGGGTACGAGCAGTACTTC.

The chain carries TRBV20-1 and TRBJ2-7, with TRBD1 matching over 9 bases. This CDR3 has 12 amino acids. After removal of 6 bases from V and 3 bases from J, the junction contained 3 bases not matched to a gene. CDR1 and CDR2 from the germline V gene are DFQATT and SNEGSKA (reference sequence). CDR3 in DNA: TGCAGTGCGCGGGACAGGGTCTACGAGCAGTACTTC. Amino acids: CSARDRVYEQYF.

In the case of this clonotype: This may stem from a read error, because a much larger clone lies one nucleotide away. The V and J genes are TRBV24-1 and TRBJ1-5; D call uncertain. Germline CDR1 reads KGHDR; CDR2 reads SFDVKD. The CDR3 length is 14 residues. Trimming cost V 7 bases and J 2 bases, with 11 bases left between them. The CDR3 region is CATSARDCNQPQHF. In DNA, the CDR3 is TGTGCCACCAGCGCGCGGGATTGCAATCAGCCCCAGCATTTT.

J is TRBJ2-5 and V is TRBV3-1, with D possibly matching TRBD1 (6 bases). CDR3 length: 14 amino acids. Trimming stripped 6 bases from V and 2 bases from J, with 13 bases between. The germline gives CDR1 LGHDT, CDR2 YNNKEL (reference sequence). The CDR3 loop is CASRASGQQETQYF. CDR3 coding DNA: TGTGCCAGCAGAGCTTCCGGACAGCAAGAGACCCAGTACTTC.

The rearrangement links TRBV2 to TRBJ2-3; D gene uncertain. This CDR3 region has 11 residues. The germline V gene has CDR1 SNHLY and CDR2 FYNNEI. Trimming pared 10 bases from V and 5 bases from J, leaving 10 bases between. The CDR3 reads CATLRLDTQYF. CDR3 DNA sequence: TGTGCCACCCTAAGACTAGATACGCAGTATTTT.

This chain connects TRBV5-1 to TRBJ1-2; D remains unclear. Germline loops: CDR1 SGHRS, CDR2 YFSETQ. V lost 4 bases and J lost 8, with 15 bases in between. This CDR3 contains 13 residues. The CDR3: CASSLGSGFGYTF. Here the CDR3 DNA reads TGCGCCAGCAGCCTGGGGTCGGGGTTCGGCTACACCTTC.

Ten or more counts support this clonotype. The chain combines TRBV7-9 with TRBJ1-2, with TRBD1 matching over 9 bases. Germline loops: CDR1 SEHNR, CDR2 FQNEAQ (reference sequence). V lost 7 bases to trimming and J lost 6 bases; unmatched junction nucleotides: 9. CDR3 length: 14 residues. DNA for the CDR3: TGTGCCAGCAACGTACCGGGACAGGGTCATGGCTACACCTTC. Protein: CASNVPGQGHGYTF.

This chain connects TRBV18 to TRBJ2-7; D is ambiguous. V lost 2 bases to trimming and J lost 5 bases, with 10 bases between them. The CDR3 covers 13 residues. The germline CDR1 and CDR2 sequences are KGHSH and LQKENI. CDR3 residues: CASSPVKTDEQYF. The CDR3 DNA reads as TGTGCCAGCTCACCAGTCAAGACGGACGAGCAGTACTTC.

This clonotype was found once. This chain uses TRBV20-1 with TRBJ2-3; TRBD2 matches at 11 bases. Looked up from germline, CDR1 is DFQATT and CDR2 is SNEGSKA (reference sequence). The CDR3 loop spans 15 amino acids. V dropped 8 bases and J dropped 4; count of bases not matched to a gene: 11. The CDR3 protein is CSQPSSGGRADTQYF. CDR3 coding DNA: TGCAGTCAACCCTCTAGCGGGGGGAGGGCAGATACGCAGTATTTT.

This clonotype was seen only a few times. The chain joins TRBV5-1 to TRBJ2-1, with 11 bases identical to TRBD2. CDR1 and CDR2 from the germline V gene are SGHRS and YFSETQ. The V gene end was trimmed by 4 bases and the J gene end by 5 bases; junction bases not matched to a gene: 5. This CDR3 is built from 15 residues. The CDR3 loop is CASSTSSGGNNEQFF. CDR3 bases: TGCGCCAGCAGCACTTCTAGCGGGGGGAACAATGAGCAGTTCTTC.

J is TRBJ2-3 and V is TRBV7-9; D is perhaps TRBD2 (6 bases). Between the trimmed V and J ends, which lost 5 bases and 2 bases, there was a span of 17 bases. CDR3 length: 16 residues. CDR1 and CDR2 from the germline V gene are SEHNR and FQNEAQ (reference sequence). For the CDR3, the DNA is TGTGCCAGCAGCCCGGCCGGGCGGGGCGACACAGATACGCAGTATTTT. This gives the protein CASSPAGRGDTDTQYF.

This sequence joins TRBV6-2 or TRBV6-3 and TRBJ2-7; D gene ambiguous. This CDR3 has 14 amino acids. Trimming took off 6 bases at V and 1 base at J, with 13 bases between the two ends. The germline V gene encodes CDR1 MNHEY and CDR2 SVGEGT. The CDR3 is CASRRDLPSYEQYF. The DNA for the CDR3 is TGTGCCAGCAGACGCGACTTACCATCCTACGAGCAGTACTTC.

Regarding this clonotype: A much larger clone lies a single base off, so this may be a read error. The V gene is TRBV28, the J gene TRBJ2-7, with D uncertain. Between the trimmed V and J ends, which lost 2 bases and 0 bases, there was a span of 11 bases. The CDR3 contains 15 residues. CDR1 and CDR2 (germline): MDHEN, SYDVKM. The CDR3 nucleotides read TGTGCCAGCAGTTTAGAAGTGACCACCTCCTACGAGCAGTACTTC. Translation: CASSLEVTTSYEQYF.

The DNA of the CDR3 is TGTGCCAGCATCGGGGCCCCGAACACTGAAGCTTTCTTT. Translating it yields CASIGAPNTEAFF. This chain links TRBV5-6 with TRBJ1-1, with a possible D match to TRBD1 (5 bases). The V end was cut by 6 bases, the J end by 1 base, with 10 bases between. CDR3 length: 13 residues. Germline lookup yields CDR1 SGHDT and CDR2 YYEEEE. The complete variable domain, with remaining parts taken from reference TRBV5-6 and TRBJ1-1, reads DAGVTQSPTHLIKTRGQQVTLRCSPKSGHDTVSWYQQALGQGPQFIFQYYEEEERQRGNFPDRFSGHQFPNYSSELNVNALLLGDSALYLCASIGAPNTEAFFGQGTRLTVV.

This clonotype was found many times. CDR3 sequence reads: CASSAVAGSSYNEQFF. CDR3 DNA sequence: TGTGCCAGCAGTGCAGTCGCGGGTAGCTCCTACAATGAGCAGTTCTTC. This chain joins TRBV28 and TRBJ2-1; a possible D gene is TRBD2 (5 bases). The CDR3 is 16 residues long. Germline loops: CDR1 MDHEN, CDR2 SYDVKM. V was shortened by 5 bases and J by 0 bases, with 14 bases between the two germline ends.

The chain carries TRBV7-3 and TRBJ2-1; no clear D gene. This CDR3 has 13 amino acids. Looked up from germline, CDR1 is SGHTA and CDR2 is FQGTGA. V was cut by 5 bases and J by 9 bases, with 14 bases left in between. The CDR3 spells CASSENGLGEQFF. CDR3 nucleotide sequence: TGTGCCAGCAGCGAAAACGGTCTGGGTGAGCAGTTCTTC.

To note about this clonotype: At one boundary the junction diverges from the germline segment, which might be a read error. V is TRBV25-1 and J is TRBJ2-3; maybe TRBD2 (5 bases). This CDR3 is 16 amino acids long. CDR1 and CDR2 (germline): MGHDK, SYGVNS. CDR3 amino acids: CASSELGVVRADTRYF. The CDR3 nucleotides read TGTGCCAGCAGTGAATTGGGAGTGGTTCGCGCAGATACGCGGTATTTT.

The CDR3 region has the DNA TGTGCCAGCAGGGCGGAGGGACTAGCGACCTACAATGAGCAGTACTTC. This codes for CASRAEGLATYNEQYF. The chain recombines TRBV2 with TRBJ2-1; 10 bases line up with TRBD2. The DNA end is a closer match to TRBJ2-7, so the J assignment may be wrong. CDR1 is SNHLY and CDR2 is FYNNEI in the germline V gene. The CDR3 runs 16 residues.

J is TRBJ2-7 and V is TRBV20-1, with TRBD2 as a possible D gene (5 bases). Germline values: CDR1 DFQATT, CDR2 SNEGSKA (reference sequence). CDR3 size: 14 residues. V lost 1 base and J 2 bases, leaving 12 bases between the germline ends. This chain's CDR3 is CSARATDLPYEQYF. The CDR3 DNA is TGCAGTGCTAGAGCTACGGACTTACCCTACGAGCAGTACTTC.

This chain links TRBV27 with TRBJ2-7, with D perhaps TRBD2 (6 bases). The J call is doubtful: the DNA matches TRBJ2-5 better. The CDR3 loop spans 15 amino acids. The V gene's germline CDR1 is MNHEY and CDR2 SMNVEV (reference sequence). This chain's CDR3 is CASSLAGTGRETQYF. The CDR3 nucleotides are TGTGCCAGCAGTTTAGCGGGGACGGGGCGGGAGACCCAGTACTTC.

The chain carries TRBV20-1 and TRBJ1-2; 12 bases agree with TRBD1. J was trimmed by 9 bases and V by 7 bases; bases with no gene match: 15. CDR3 length: 15 amino acids. The V gene's germline CDR1 is DFQATT and CDR2 SNEGSKA (reference sequence). The CDR3 DNA reads as TGCAGTGTCCCGGGACAGGGGGCGATGAGGTTGCGCTACACCTTC. It yields the protein CSVPGQGAMRLRYTF.

V is TRBV20-1 and J is TRBJ2-7; perhaps TRBD2 as D (5 bases). This CDR3 is 13 amino acids long. V was clipped by 1 base and J by 4 bases, with 11 bases between them. The germline gives CDR1 DFQATT, CDR2 SNEGSKA (reference sequence). CDR3 bases: TGCAGTGCTAGAGGGGAGACTGGATACGAGCAGTACTTC. Translated: CSARGETGYEQYF.

There are many counts of this clonotype. The chain couples TRBV7-2 to TRBJ2-7; D unclear. The germline V gene encodes CDR1 SGHTA and CDR2 FQGNSA. With 2 bases removed from V and 1 base from J, the gap between germline ends came to 12 bases. This CDR3 has 15 residues. The CDR3 DNA reads as TGTGCCAGCAGCTTAAGAGTGCCCGGGTCCTACGAGCAGTACTTC. This translates into CASSLRVPGSYEQYF.

V is TRBV24-1 and J is TRBJ2-4; D call uncertain. V shed 0 bases and J shed 13 bases, with 6 bases lying between them. CDR1 is KGHDR, CDR2 SFDVKD, per germline. This CDR3 is built from 11 residues. The CDR3 protein is CATSDLQAQYF. CDR3 nucleotide sequence: TGTGCCACCAGTGATTTGCAGGCGCAGTACTTC.